This T cell receptor (beta chain) was documented in a study of human T cells and chemical hapten exposure. The treatment is: therapeutic diphenylcyclopropenone sensitization with weekly scalp DPC. Individual cDNA molecules (in the library) carried attached unique molecular identifiers. TCRdb re-called the reads through MiXCR, storing one row per CDR3 protein. Found here are approximately 2,500 distinct CDR3 sequences, 45% to 60% of them singletons; the top ten hold roughly 9.2%. The source of this sequence is an adult with alopecia areata. Some clones in this sample may be carry-over from other donors' samples. This table probably holds off-target reads from a library built for another chain. The material sequenced was whole blood, taken before DPC sensitization or 2, 6, or about 24 weeks after (not recorded which).

CDR3 nucleotide sequence: TGCGCCAGCAGCGCTCACTCCCAGGACACTGAAGCTTTCTTT. This encodes CASSAHSQDTEAFF. The chain recombines TRBV5-1 with TRBJ1-1; D uncertain. V lost 4 bases to trimming and J lost 3 bases, with 13 bases between them. CDR3 length equals 14 residues. Germline V lookup: CDR1 SGHRS, CDR2 YFSETQ.